The next 7 T cell receptor beta chains were all read from a single sample in a study of blood T cell repertoires in COVID-19. Clones were read by immunoSEQ multiplex PCR, and TCRdb kept only the in-frame ones, dropping some. The sample has roughly 250,000 clones; approximately 86% are singletons. The sequenced material came from peripheral blood. The source of these receptors is a woman aged 55-70 years with active or convalescent COVID-19.

This sequence joins TRBV6-4 and TRBJ2-1; possibly TRBD2 for D (6 bases). This CDR3 contains 15 residues. Trimming removed 0 bases from V and 7 bases from J, with 13 bases in between. Per the germline V gene, CDR1 is MRHNA and CDR2 is SNTAGT. Written as DNA, the CDR3 is TGTGCCAGCAGTGACTCGATTAAGGGAGGTAATGAGCAGTTCTTC. Protein: CASSDSIKGGNEQFF.

The chain carries TRBV11-2 and TRBJ1-1, with a tentative D call TRBD1 (6 bases). Germline assignment: CDR1 SGHAT and CDR2 FQNNGV. The CDR3 spans 15 residues. V dropped 5 bases and J dropped 1 base, with 14 bases sitting between them. CDR3 nucleotides: TGTGCCAGCAGCCTCCTTCAGACAGGGAACACTGAAGCTTTCTTT. Translating it yields CASSLLQTGNTEAFF.

The rearrangement links TRBV4-1 to TRBJ2-2; 15 bases are a match to TRBD2. The CDR3 loop spans 19 amino acids. V trimming: 4 bases; J trimming: 4 bases; junction bases outside the gene matches: 10. Germline V gene data show CDR1 as MGHRA and CDR2 as YSYEKL. The CDR3 DNA reads as TGCGCCAGCAGCCTTCAGGGACTAGCGGGGGGAGGGAGCACCGGGGAGCTGTTTTTT. Protein product: CASSLQGLAGGGSTGELFF.

The chain recombines TRBV2 with TRBJ2-2; 7 nucleotides line up with TRBD2. V shed 6 bases, J shed 7 bases, and the junction held 14 bases outside the gene matches. CDR3 length equals 16 residues. Germline lookup yields CDR1 SNHLY and CDR2 FYNNEI. The CDR3 sequence: CASSTRGGGVYGELFF. The CDR3 nucleotides are TGTGCCAGCAGCACGAGGGGCGGGGGTGTGTACGGGGAGCTGTTTTTT.

The chain employs TRBV19 and TRBJ2-3, with TRBD2 matching 7 bases. Trimming took 6 bases from V and 2 from J; bases not matched to a gene: 11. The germline gives CDR1 LNHDA, CDR2 SQIVND (reference sequence). The CDR3 is 16 amino acids. The CDR3 sequence is CASSPQAGPSTDTQYF. CDR3 sequence (DNA): TGTGCCAGTAGCCCACAAGCGGGACCTTCCACAGATACGCAGTATTTT.

This clone was picked up one time. The V and J genes are TRBV19 and TRBJ1-5, with D perhaps matching TRBD1 (5 bases). The CDR3 runs to 15 residues. V lost 5 bases to trimming and J lost 0 bases, with 11 bases between them. Germline V gives CDR1 LNHDA, CDR2 SQIVND (reference sequence). The CDR3 here is CASSRTPPSNQPQHF. The CDR3 DNA reads as TGTGCCAGTAGTCGGACACCTCCTAGCAATCAGCCCCAGCATTTT.

The rearrangement joins TRBV27 to TRBJ1-2; TRBD1 agrees at 11 bases. Germline-derived CDR1 and CDR2 are MNHEY and SMNVEV (reference sequence). This CDR3 spans 18 amino acids. V lost 6 bases, J lost 6 bases, and 18 bases stayed unmatched. The CDR3 DNA follows: TGTGCCAGCAGCCGCCCCAGGGTGGGACGGACAGGGGGCGATGGCTACACCTTC. Its protein product is CASSRPRVGRTGGDGYTF.